This TCR beta chain comes out of a study of CD8+CD57+ T cells in acquired aplastic anemia. Germline values: CDR1 DFQATT, CDR2 SNEGSKA (reference sequence). CDR3 length: 16 residues. The V and J ends lost 0 bases and 0 bases respectively, with 14 bases between them. Sequencing involved patients with CD8+CD57+ cell expansion previously shown by flow cytometry. TCR beta VDJ combinations and CDR3 sequences were profiled from genomic DNA. In TCRdb, the reads were re-called with MiXCR into one record per CDR3 protein. This table has some 140,000 distinct CDR3 sequences, approximately 52% appearing once. The sequencing sample was made of sorted CD4+, CD8+, or CD8+CD57+ T cells (not recorded which) from PBMCs. The chain has TRBV20-1 and TRBJ1-1; D gene ambiguous. This receptor was taken from a human donor with aplastic anemia. CDR3 nucleotide sequence: TGCAGTGCTAGAGATAGGGTACGGGGATTGAACACTGAAGCTTTCTTT. This sequence encodes CSARDRVRGLNTEAFF.